This T cell receptor beta chain emerged from a study of beta chain features in type 1 diabetes. As concerns this clone: What it binds is unknown.

All of the isolated RNA was reverse transcribed, so expressed TCRB transcripts were sequenced. Sequencing used immunoSEQ multiplex PCR; TCRdb keeps in-frame clones, though not all of them. The sample lists about 150,000 clones; 7.5% to 10% were seen once. This CDR3 comprises 15 residues. The V and J ends lost 2 bases and 3 bases, in that order; junction bases with no gene match: 4. CDR1 is SGHTA and CDR2 is FQGNSA in the germline V gene. Whole-study results and caveats: These data did not resolve whether HLA type affects TCRB rearrangement. TCRB CDR3s from Type 1 diabetes patients were moderately but significantly shorter in all four CD4+ subsets.

This sequence originates from a man younger than 30 in good health. The V and J genes are TRBV7-2 and TRBJ2-7, with TRBD2 identical over 10 bases. The sequenced sample was central memory CD4+ T cells from blood. CDR3 nucleotide sequence: TGTGCCAGCAGCTTAAATCCTAGCGGGGGCTACGAGCAGTACTTC. Protein product: CASSLNPSGGYEQYF.